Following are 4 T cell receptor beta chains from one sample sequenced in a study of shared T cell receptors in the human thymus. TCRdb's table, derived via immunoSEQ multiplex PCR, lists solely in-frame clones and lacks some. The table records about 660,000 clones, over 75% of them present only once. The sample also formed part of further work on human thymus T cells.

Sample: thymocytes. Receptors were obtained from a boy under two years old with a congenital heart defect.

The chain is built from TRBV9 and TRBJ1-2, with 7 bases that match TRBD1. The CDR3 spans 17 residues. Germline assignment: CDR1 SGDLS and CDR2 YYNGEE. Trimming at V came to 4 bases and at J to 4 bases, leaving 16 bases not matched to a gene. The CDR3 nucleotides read TGTGCCAGCAGCCCGACAGGGAGCTCCGGGGTGGGCTATGGCTACACCTTC. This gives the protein CASSPTGSSGVGYGYTF. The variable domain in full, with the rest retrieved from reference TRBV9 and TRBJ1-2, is DSGVTQTPKHLITATGQRVTLRCSPRSGDLSVYWYQQSLDQGLQFLIQYYNGEERAKGNILERFSAQQFPDLHSELNLSSLELGDSALYFCASSPTGSSGVGYGYTFGSGTRLTVV.

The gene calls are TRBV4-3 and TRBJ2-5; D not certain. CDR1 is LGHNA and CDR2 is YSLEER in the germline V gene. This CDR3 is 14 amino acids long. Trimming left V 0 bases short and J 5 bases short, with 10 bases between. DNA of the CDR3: TGCGCCAGCAGCCAAGATCCCTTTTCGGAGACCCAGTACTTC. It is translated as CASSQDPFSETQYF.

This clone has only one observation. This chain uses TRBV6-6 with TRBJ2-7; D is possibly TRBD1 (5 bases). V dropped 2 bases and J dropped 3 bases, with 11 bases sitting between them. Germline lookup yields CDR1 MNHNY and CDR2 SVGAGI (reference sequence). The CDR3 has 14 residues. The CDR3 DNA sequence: TGTGCCAGCAGTTACGGTCTCAGGGACTACGAGCAGTACTTC. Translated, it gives CASSYGLRDYEQYF.

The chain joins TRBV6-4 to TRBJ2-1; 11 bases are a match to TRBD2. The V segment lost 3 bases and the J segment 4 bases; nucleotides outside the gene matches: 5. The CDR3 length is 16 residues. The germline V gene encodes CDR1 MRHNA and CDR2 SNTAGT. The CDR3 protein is CASSETSGREYNEQFF. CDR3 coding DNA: TGTGCCAGCAGTGAAACTAGCGGGAGAGAATACAATGAGCAGTTCTTC.